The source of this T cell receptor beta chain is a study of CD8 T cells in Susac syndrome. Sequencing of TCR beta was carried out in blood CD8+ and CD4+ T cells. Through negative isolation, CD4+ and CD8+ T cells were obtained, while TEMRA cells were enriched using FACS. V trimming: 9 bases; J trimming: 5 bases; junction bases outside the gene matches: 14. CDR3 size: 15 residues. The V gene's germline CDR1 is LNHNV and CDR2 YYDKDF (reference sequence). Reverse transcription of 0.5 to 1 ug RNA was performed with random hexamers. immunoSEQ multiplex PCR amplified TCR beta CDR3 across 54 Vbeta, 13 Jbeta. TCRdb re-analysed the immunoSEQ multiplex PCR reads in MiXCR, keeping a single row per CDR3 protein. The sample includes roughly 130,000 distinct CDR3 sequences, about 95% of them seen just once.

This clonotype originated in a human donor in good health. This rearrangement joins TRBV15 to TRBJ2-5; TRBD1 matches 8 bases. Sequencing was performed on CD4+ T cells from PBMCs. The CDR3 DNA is TGTGCCACAAACGACCTACAGGGGGTCAGGGAGACCCAGTACTTC. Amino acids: CATNDLQGVRETQYF. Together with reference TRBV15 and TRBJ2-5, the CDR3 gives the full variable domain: DAMVIQNPRYQVTQFGKPVTLSCSQTLNHNVMYWYQQKSSQAPKLLFHYYDKDFNNEADTPDNFQSRRPNTSFCFLDIRSPGLGDTAMYLCATNDLQGVRETQYFGPGTRLLVL.